This TCR beta chain was captured by sequencing in a study of T-cell reconstitution after alpha-beta-depleted transplantation in children. This clonotype was recorded a few times. The TCRbeta library incorporated unique molecular identifiers. Each CDR3 protein is one row after TCRdb ran MiXCR on the PCR reads. The table records approximately 240,000 distinct CDR3 sequences, around 9.5% of them present only once. The germline V gene has CDR1 MNHNS and CDR2 SASEGT. CDR3 length: 14 amino acids. V shed 8 bases and J 2 bases; nucleotides not matched to a gene: 6. The J gene is TRBJ1-5, the V gene TRBV6-1, with 7 bases aligning to TRBD1. The specimen comprised PBMCs from the stem cell graft donor, sampled from the stem cell graft. This TCR was recovered from a human donor who donated a stem cell graft to a child with acute lymphoblastic leukemia. This CDR3 reads CASETGYGNQPQHF. DNA for the CDR3: TGTGCCAGCGAGACAGGGTACGGCAATCAGCCCCAGCATTTT.